This TCR beta chain was documented in a study of blood T cell repertoires in COVID-19. Overall study: Acute and convalescent COVID-19 samples came from the United States, Italy and Spain. T cells, B-cell-depleted T cells, or PBMCs provided the cDNA or gDNA that served as material.

The sample holds a few counts of this clone. Original handling: The authors estimated nucleated cell counts from reference gene primer amplification. Clones were read by immunoSEQ multiplex PCR, and TCRdb kept only the in-frame ones, dropping some. The V and J calls and the clone size are those of that table, but D and trimming were determined from the DNA. The top ten clones hold roughly 15% of a sample with over 60,000 clones, roughly nine tenths of them seen once. The sequencing sample was made of peripheral blood. The origin of this receptor is a woman older than 75 with active or convalescent COVID-19.

The CDR3 sequence is CASSLGQGDYGYTF. The CDR3 nucleotides read TGTGCCAGCAGCTTGGGTCAGGGGGACTATGGCTACACCTTC. This rearrangement joins TRBV5-5 to TRBJ1-2, with TRBD1 matching over 7 bases. This CDR3 has 14 residues. V was clipped by 0 bases and J by 3 bases; unmatched bases: 2. CDR1 SGHKS and CDR2 YYEKEE come from the germline V gene (reference sequence).